The 5 T cell receptor beta chains below come from one sample, sequenced in a study of blood T cells in healthy people across ages. The use of a sample-barcoded 5' primer and a J-beta primer mix characterized a second PCR of roughly 6 to 12 cycles. TCRdb redid the calling of the 5' RACE reads with MiXCR, one entry per CDR3 protein. This sample has hundreds of thousands of distinct CDR3 sequences; 56% occur once, and the top ten carry approximately 24%. Specimen: blood. The source of these receptors is a man in his forties in good health.

The V call is TRBV20-1, the J call TRBJ2-5, with TRBD1 matching 8 bases. Germline trimming cut 6 bases from V and 4 bases from J; bases unmatched to any gene: 4. The CDR3 runs to 12 residues. Germline CDR1 and CDR2: DFQATT and SNEGSKA (reference sequence). CDR3 sequence: CSAHGQGETQYF. The CDR3 nucleotides read TGCAGTGCCCACGGACAGGGAGAGACCCAGTACTTC.

This clonotype was seen a few times. This chain connects TRBV20-1 to TRBJ1-2; D is ambiguous. This CDR3 has 14 amino acids. Deletions cut 6 bases from V and 8 bases from J, with 22 bases between. Germline CDR1 reads DFQATT; CDR2 reads SNEGSKA (reference sequence). The CDR3 here is CSAASTWQPGGYTF. CDR3 bases: TGCAGTGCCGCAAGTACCTGGCAGCCCGGGGGCTACACCTTC.

The rearrangement joins TRBV6-6 to TRBJ2-7, with 7 bases fitting TRBD1. CDR1 MNHNY and CDR2 SVGAGI come from the germline V gene (reference sequence). The CDR3 loop spans 17 amino acids. V lost 0 bases and J lost 4; bases outside the gene matches: 12. The CDR3 region has the DNA TGTGCCAGCAGTTACTCGTCCAGGGGGACGGCTCCTTACGAGCAGTACTTC. Translated, it gives CASSYSSRGTAPYEQYF.

The chain has TRBV5-1 and TRBJ2-1, with a tentative D call TRBD2 (5 bases). V dropped 0 bases and J dropped 0 bases, with 10 bases sitting between them. CDR1 and CDR2 (germline): SGHRS, YFSETQ. CDR3 length equals 16 residues. CDR3 in amino acids: CASSLGVGSSYNEQFF. The CDR3 DNA follows: TGCGCCAGCAGCTTGGGGGTGGGGAGCTCCTACAATGAGCAGTTCTTC. Drawing the rest from reference TRBV5-1 and TRBJ2-1, the complete variable domain is KAGVTQTPRYLIKTRGQQVTLSCSPISGHRSVSWYQQTPGQGLQFLFEYFSETQRNKGNFPGRFSGRQFSNSRSEMNVSTLELGDSALYLCASSLGVGSSYNEQFFGPGTRLTVL.

This chain links TRBV7-9 with TRBJ1-4, with TRBD1 matching over 8 bases. V shed 5 bases, J shed 4 bases, and the junction held 6 bases outside the gene matches. CDR1 SEHNR and CDR2 FQNEAQ come from the germline V gene (reference sequence). The CDR3 totals 15 residues. Here the CDR3 DNA reads TGTGCCAGCAGCGACGGACAGGGCTTTAATGAAAAACTGTTTTTT. Translating it yields CASSDGQGFNEKLFF.